The present TCR beta chain was sequenced within a study of graft-versus-host responses after intestinal transplantation. Turning to the study itself: Multivisceral, liver-intestinal, or isolated intestinal transplants were given to recipients. Study-level results: GvH clones surfaced in recipient marrow, some emerging earlier in ileum or blood. Graft-donor T cell macrochimerism coincided with high graft-versus-host to host-versus-graft clonal ratios in allografts.

As concerns this clone: What it binds is unknown.

V gave up 2 bases and J gave up 4 bases, with 10 bases separating them. The germline CDR1 and CDR2 sequences are SGHDN and FVKESK. The CDR3 covers 14 residues. Libraries were prepared by immunoSEQ multiplex PCR; TCRdb keeps only in-frame clonotypes and omits some of them. The sample records 25,000 to 35,000 clones, 85% to 95% being singletons. This clonotype originated in a human patient who received an intestinal transplant, so some T cells may come from the graft donor. The J gene is TRBJ2-3, the V gene TRBV14; D gene ambiguous. The specimen comprised PBMCs, sampled just over 65 days after intestinal transplant. CDR3 sequence (DNA): TGTGCCAGCAGCCAATGGCCTCCCCCAGATACGCAGTATTTT. It codes for CASSQWPPPDTQYF.